Below are 5 T cell receptor beta chains sequenced from a single sample in a study of Graves' ophthalmopathy and Graves' hyperthyroidism. Amplification of the TCR beta CDR3 regions used RNA transcripts (as template). Second-round multiplex PCR came after first-round RT-PCR with HTBI primers. TCRdb used MiXCR to reprocess the multiplex PCR reads, holding one entry per CDR3 protein. The sample has 650,000 to 800,000 distinct CDR3 sequences, roughly 41% seen once; the top ten hold 3% to 3.5%. Source material: peripheral blood. The receptor set was obtained from an adult man with Graves' ophthalmopathy.

CDR3 protein: CSARAGARETQYF. DNA for the CDR3: TGCAGTGCTAGAGCGGGGGCGAGAGAGACCCAGTACTTC. The chain employs TRBV20-1 and TRBJ2-5, with D perhaps given as TRBD1 or TRBD2 (6 bases each). V gave up 1 base and J gave up 4 bases, with 10 bases separating them. Germline V CDR1 and CDR2: DFQATT, SNEGSKA (reference sequence). CDR3 length equals 13 residues.

Concerning this clonotype itself: This may arise from a read error, as a much more abundant clone is one base away. The V call is TRBV14, the J call TRBJ1-4; D unclear. CDR1 is SGHDN and CDR2 is FVKESK in the germline V gene. The CDR3 covers 14 residues. CDR3 nucleotides: TGTGCCAGCAGCTCGGGTTTCTCTAATGAAGAACTGTTTTTT. It translates to CASSSGFSNEELFF.

This clonotype appeared many times. The chain has TRBV15 and TRBJ1-6, with 8 bases identical to TRBD1. With V trimmed by 2 bases and J by 5 bases, 2 bases remained unmatched. The germline gives CDR1 LNHNV, CDR2 YYDKDF (reference sequence). This CDR3 is 15 amino acids long. As DNA, the CDR3 is TGTGCCACCAGCAGACCAGGGGGCCATAATTCACCCCTCCACTTT. This encodes CATSRPGGHNSPLHF.

The genes are TRBV12-3 or TRBV12-4 and TRBJ1-4; D unresolved. V gave up 6 bases and J gave up 5 bases, with 13 bases separating them. The CDR3 contains 14 residues. The DNA of the CDR3 is TGTGCCAGCAGGAGAGGACGGGAGAATGAAAAACTGTTTTTT. This translates into CASRRGRENEKLFF.

This clonotype was picked up many times. The V call is TRBV11-3, the J call TRBJ1-1, with a tentative D call TRBD1 (5 bases). CDR3 size: 12 residues. V lost 4 bases to trimming and J lost 7 bases, with 10 bases between them. Germline loops: CDR1 SGHNT, CDR2 YENEEA. The chain's CDR3 is CASSSSGIEAFF. DNA of the CDR3: TGTGCCAGCAGCTCGTCAGGGATTGAAGCTTTCTTT.